This T cell receptor (beta chain) was documented in a study of cytotoxic CD8 clonotypes in ibrutinib-treated CLL. Germline-derived CDR1 and CDR2 are GTSNPN and SVGIG (reference sequence). CDR3 length equals 14 residues. Between the trimmed V and J ends, which lost 7 bases and 7 bases, there was a span of 20 bases. This table comes from immunoSEQ multiplex PCR, and its TCRdb copy is limited to in-frame clones, with some not included. The sample carries over 120,000 clones, 76% recorded once. The TCR sequence derives from a human donor with chronic lymphocytic leukemia. This chain joins TRBV30 and TRBJ1-5, with D tentatively TRBD1 (6 bases). The sequenced sample was PBMCs, obtained after 24 months of ibrutinib treatment. For the CDR3, the DNA is TGTGCCTCCGCCGTGGGGGGCGCATGGCAGCCCCAGCATTTT. Encoded protein: CASAVGGAWQPQHF.